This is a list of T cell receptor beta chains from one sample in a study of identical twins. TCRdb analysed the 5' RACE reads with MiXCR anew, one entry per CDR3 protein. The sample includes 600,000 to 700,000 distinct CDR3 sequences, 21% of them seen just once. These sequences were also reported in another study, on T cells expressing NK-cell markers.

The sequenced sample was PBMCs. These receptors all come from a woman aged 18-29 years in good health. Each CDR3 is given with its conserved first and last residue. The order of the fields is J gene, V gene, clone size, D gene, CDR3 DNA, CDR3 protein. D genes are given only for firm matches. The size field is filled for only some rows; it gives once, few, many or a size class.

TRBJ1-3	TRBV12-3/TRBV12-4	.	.	TGTGCCAGCAGTTTATTAGAATTTGGGCGATCTGGAAACACCATATATTTT	CASSLLEFGRSGNTIYF
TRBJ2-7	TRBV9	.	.	TGTGCCAGAAGCGTAGGTGGGGGGCGTAGCGAGCAGTACTTC	CARSVGGGRSEQYF
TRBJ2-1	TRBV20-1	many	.	TGCAGTGCTTCAAACCATGAGCAGTTCTTC	CSASNHEQFF
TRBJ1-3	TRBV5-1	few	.	TGCGCCAGCAGCCCTACGGGAAACACCATATATTTT	CASSPTGNTIYF
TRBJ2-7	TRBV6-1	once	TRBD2	TGTGCCAGCAGTAAACCCCTAGCGGCGACCTACGAGCAGTACTTC	CASSKPLAATYEQYF
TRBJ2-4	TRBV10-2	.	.	TGCGCCAGCAGTGATGTAGCCAAAAACATTCAGTACTTC	CASSDVAKNIQYF
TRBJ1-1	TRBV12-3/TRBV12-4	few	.	TGTGCCAGCTCCATCGGGGGCACTGAAGCTTTCTTT	CASSIGGTEAFF
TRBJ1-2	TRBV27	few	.	TGTGCCAGCAGACCGGACGCTATCTATGGCTACACCTTC	CASRPDAIYGYTF
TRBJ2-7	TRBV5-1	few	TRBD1	TGCGCCAGCAGCTTGGGGACAGGCCCAAACGAGCAGTACTTC	CASSLGTGPNEQYF
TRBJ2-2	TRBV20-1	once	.	TGCAGTGCTAGCTGGGGGGCCGGGGAGCTGTTTTTT	CSASWGAGELFF
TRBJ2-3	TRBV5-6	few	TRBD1	TGTGCCAGTTCGGGACAGAACACAGATACGCAGTATTTT	CASSGQNTDTQYF
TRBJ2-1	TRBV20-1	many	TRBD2	TGCAGTGCTAGCGGGAGGAGCTCCTACAATGAGCAGTTCTTC	CSASGRSSYNEQFF
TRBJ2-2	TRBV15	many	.	TGTGCCACCAGCAGAGATGACGCGGGGTACGACACCGGGGAGCTGTTTTTT	CATSRDDAGYDTGELFF
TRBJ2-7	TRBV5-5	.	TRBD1	TGTGCCAGCAGCTTGTGGGGACAGGGGGCTTACGAGCAGTACTTC	CASSLWGQGAYEQYF
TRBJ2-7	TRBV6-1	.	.	TGTGCCAGCAGTGAAGACAGAACCTACGAGCAGTACTTC	CASSEDRTYEQYF
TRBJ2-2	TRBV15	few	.	TGTGCCACCAGCAGAGGCGGAGACACCGGGGAGCTGTTTTTT	CATSRGGDTGELFF
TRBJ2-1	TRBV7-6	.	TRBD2	TGTGCCAGCAGCCCGCCGGGACTAGCTGGAGGCGAGCAGTTCTTC	CASSPPGLAGGEQFF
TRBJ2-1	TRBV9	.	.	TGTGCCAGCAGCGCCAGCGGGCTAGAGCAGTTCTTC	CASSASGLEQFF
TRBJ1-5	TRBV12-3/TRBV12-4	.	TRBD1	TGTGCCAGCAGGTTACAGGGGATTTTGACTCAGCCCCAGCATTTT	CASRLQGILTQPQHF
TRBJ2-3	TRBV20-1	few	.	TGCAGTGCTGCCGGGACAAAAGACACAGATACGCAGTATTTT	CSAAGTKDTDTQYF
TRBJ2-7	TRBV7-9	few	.	TGTGCCAGCAGCTTAGCGCTGTCCCCATCCGGGCAGTACTTC	CASSLALSPSGQYF
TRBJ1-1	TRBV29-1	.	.	TGCAGCGTCGTGTTTCTGAACACTGAAGCTTTCTTT	CSVVFLNTEAFF
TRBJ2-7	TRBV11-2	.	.	TGTGCCAGCAGCTTCCTTAGTAGGGGGGCGGACGAGCAGTACTTC	CASSFLSRGADEQYF
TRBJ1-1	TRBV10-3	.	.	TGTGCCATCAGTGATAGGACACCTGAAGCTTTCTTT	CAISDRTPEAFF
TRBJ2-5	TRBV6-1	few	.	TGTGCCAGCGATCACCGACAATACCAAGAGACCCAGTACTTC	CASDHRQYQETQYF
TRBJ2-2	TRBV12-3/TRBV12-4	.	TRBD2	TGTGCCACCTCCCGGACTAGCGGGAGGGTGAACACCGGGGAGCTGTTTTTT	CATSRTSGRVNTGELFF
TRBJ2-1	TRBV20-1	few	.	TGCAGTGCGTACGCGGGGGCCAGCCCATACAATGAGCAGTTCTTC	CSAYAGASPYNEQFF
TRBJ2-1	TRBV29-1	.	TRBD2	TGCAGCGTTGAAGGTGTCGGGGGGGCCAAGTACAATGAGCAGTTCTTC	CSVEGVGGAKYNEQFF
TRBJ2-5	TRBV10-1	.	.	TGCGCCAGCAGTGCTAACCTAGGGGAGGAGACCCAGTACTTC	CASSANLGEETQYF
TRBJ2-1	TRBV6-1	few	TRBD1	TGTGCCAGCACCCCGGGACAGGGGATAGTCAATGAGCAGTTCTTC	CASTPGQGIVNEQFF
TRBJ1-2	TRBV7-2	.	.	TGTGCCAGCAGCTTAACACACTATAGGGCCTATGGCTACACCTTC	CASSLTHYRAYGYTF
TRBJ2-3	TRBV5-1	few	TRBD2	TGCGCCAGCAGCTTGGGTCAGCGGGGGACAGATACGCAGTATTTT	CASSLGQRGTDTQYF
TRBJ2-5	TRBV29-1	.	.	TGCAGCGTCGTATCCCACCAAGAGACCCAGTACTTC	CSVVSHQETQYF
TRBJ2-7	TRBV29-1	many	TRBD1	TGCAGCGCCTGGGACAGGGGCTCGGGGGAGCAGTACTTC	CSAWDRGSGEQYF
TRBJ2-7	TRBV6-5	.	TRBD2	TGTGCCAGCAGTTACTCCTTTAGCGGGAGGCTGCACGAGCAGTACTTC	CASSYSFSGRLHEQYF
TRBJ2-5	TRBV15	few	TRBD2	TGTGCCACCAGCAGAGATAGCGGGAGTGCAGGGACCCAGTACTTC	CATSRDSGSAGTQYF
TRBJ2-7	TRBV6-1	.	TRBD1	TGTGCCAGCAGCCCTGACAGGGGCTCCGAGCAGTACTTC	CASSPDRGSEQYF
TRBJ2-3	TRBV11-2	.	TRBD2	TGTGCCAGCAGCCCACTAGCGGGAGCCGGAGATACGCAGTATTTT	CASSPLAGAGDTQYF
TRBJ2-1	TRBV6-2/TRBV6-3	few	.	TGTGCCAGCGCGGGTTGGGGACTCTCGTTCGGGGGCAATGAGCAGTTCTTC	CASAGWGLSFGGNEQFF
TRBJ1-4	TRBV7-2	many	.	TGTGCCAGCAGCTTAGGAGGTCACCATAATGAAAAACTGTTTTTT	CASSLGGHHNEKLFF
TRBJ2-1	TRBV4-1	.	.	TGCGCCAGCAGCCTATCGTGGGACCGACTAGAGCAGTTCTTC	CASSLSWDRLEQFF
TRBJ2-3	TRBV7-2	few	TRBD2	TGTGCCAGCAGCTTGACTAGCGGGGGGGCGCAGTATTTT	CASSLTSGGAQYF
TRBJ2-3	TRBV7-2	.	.	TGTGCCAGCAGCTACAAAGGGGAGGATACGCAGTATTTT	CASSYKGEDTQYF
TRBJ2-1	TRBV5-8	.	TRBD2	TGTGCCAGCAGCGTTGGACTAGCGGGAGGGCCGACCCATGAGCAGTTCTTC	CASSVGLAGGPTHEQFF
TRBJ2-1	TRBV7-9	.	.	TGTGCCAGCAGCTGGATGGACGAAACCTACAATGAGCAGTTCTTC	CASSWMDETYNEQFF
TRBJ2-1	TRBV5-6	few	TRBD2	TGTGCCAGCAGCCGGACTAGCGGGAGTCTCCACAACAATGAGCAGTTCTTC	CASSRTSGSLHNNEQFF
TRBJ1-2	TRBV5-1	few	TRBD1	TGCGCCAGTGGTACAGGGGATGGCTATGGCTACACCTTC	CASGTGDGYGYTF
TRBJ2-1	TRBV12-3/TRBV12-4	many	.	TGTGCCAGCAGTTTGGGCTCCTACAATGAGCAGTTCTTC	CASSLGSYNEQFF
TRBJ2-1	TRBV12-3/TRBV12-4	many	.	TGTGCCAGCAGACCCCGGGACGGCTACAATGAGCAGTTCTTC	CASRPRDGYNEQFF
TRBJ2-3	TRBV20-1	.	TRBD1	TGCAGTGCTAGAGATGCCAGGGGGCCAACAGATACGCAGTATTTT	CSARDARGPTDTQYF
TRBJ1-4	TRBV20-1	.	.	TGCAGTGCGCCGGACGGATTAAATGAAAAACTGTTTTTT	CSAPDGLNEKLFF
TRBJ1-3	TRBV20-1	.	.	TGCAGTGCTAGTGCTGCTTCCATGGTTGGAAACACCATATATTTT	CSASAASMVGNTIYF
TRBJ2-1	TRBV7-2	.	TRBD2	TGTGCCAGCAGCTCTAGCGGGAGGACACGAGGCGAGCAGTTCTTC	CASSSSGRTRGEQFF
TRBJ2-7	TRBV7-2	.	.	TGTGCCAGCAGCAGCCCAGGGACCATCTACGAGCAGTACTTC	CASSSPGTIYEQYF
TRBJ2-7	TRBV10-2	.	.	TGCGCCAGCAGGGATTCTGGGAACTACGAGCAGTACTTC	CASRDSGNYEQYF